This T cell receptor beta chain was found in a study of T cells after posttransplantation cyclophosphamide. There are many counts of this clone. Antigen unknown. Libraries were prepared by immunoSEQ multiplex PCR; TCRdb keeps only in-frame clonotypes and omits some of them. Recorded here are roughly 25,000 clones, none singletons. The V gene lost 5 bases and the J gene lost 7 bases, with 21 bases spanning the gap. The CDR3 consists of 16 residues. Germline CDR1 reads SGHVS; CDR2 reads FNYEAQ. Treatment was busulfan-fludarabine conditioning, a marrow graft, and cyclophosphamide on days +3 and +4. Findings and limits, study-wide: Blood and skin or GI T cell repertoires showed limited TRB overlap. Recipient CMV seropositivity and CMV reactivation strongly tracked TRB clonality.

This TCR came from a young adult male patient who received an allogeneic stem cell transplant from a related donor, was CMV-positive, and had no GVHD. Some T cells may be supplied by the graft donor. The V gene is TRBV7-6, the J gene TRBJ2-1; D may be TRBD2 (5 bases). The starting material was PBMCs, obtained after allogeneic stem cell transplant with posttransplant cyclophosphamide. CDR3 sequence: CASSRSRTHGWNEQFF. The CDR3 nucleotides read TGTGCCAGCAGCCGATCCCGGACTCACGGGTGGAATGAGCAGTTCTTC.